Listed here are 32 T cell receptor beta chains from one sample, sequenced in a study of human T cells and chemical hapten exposure. The time point is: patch test 2, 6 weeks after DPC sensitization. The treatment denotes: therapeutic diphenylcyclopropenone sensitization with weekly scalp DPC. Someone pulled total RNA out of unfractionated whole blood. TCRdb independently ran MiXCR on the RACE reads; one entry per CDR3 protein. The sample includes tens of thousands of distinct CDR3 sequences, about 9.6% seen only once; the top ten take 14%. Sequencing used whole blood, obtained in connection with sensitization to the hapten diphenylcyclopropenone (DPC). The receptors shown here come from a woman in her 30s with alopecia areata. Some clones in this sample may be carry-over from other donors' samples.

This clonotype has ten or more counts. This sequence joins TRBV12-3 or TRBV12-4 and TRBJ2-1, with 7 bases identical to TRBD1. Trimming cost V 7 bases and J 6 bases; bases outside gene matches: 6. The CDR3 has 13 residues. For the CDR3, the DNA is TGTGCCAGCACCGAGGGACAGTCCAATGAGCAGTTCTTC. As protein: CASTEGQSNEQFF.

This clonotype was observed many times. The chain couples TRBV9 to TRBJ1-5, with 8 bases fitting TRBD1. After removal of 3 bases from V and 4 bases from J, the junction contained 3 bases not matched to a gene. This CDR3 region has 14 residues. The germline V gene encodes CDR1 SGDLS and CDR2 YYNGEE. CDR3 loop: CASSADRENQPQHF. The DNA for the CDR3 is TGTGCCAGCAGCGCGGACAGGGAGAATCAGCCCCAGCATTTT.

J is TRBJ2-7 and V is TRBV2, with TRBD1 matching over 8 bases. J was trimmed by 4 bases and V by 6 bases; bases with no gene match: 8. This CDR3 is built from 14 residues. Germline CDR1 reads SNHLY; CDR2 reads FYNNEI. The CDR3 DNA is TGTGCCAGCAGGACAGGGGCCGCGGGGTACGAGCAGTACTTC. Translation: CASRTGAAGYEQYF. The whole variable domain, remainder taken from reference TRBV2 and TRBJ2-7, is EPEVTQTPSHQVTQMGQEVILRCVPISNHLYFYWYRQILGQKVEFLVSFYNNEISEKSEIFDDQFSVERPDGSNFTLKIRSTKLEDSAMYFCASRTGAAGYEQYFGPGTRLTVT.

There are many counts of this clonotype. This rearrangement joins TRBV2 to TRBJ2-6; D perhaps matches TRBD2 (5 bases). The CDR3 is 18 residues long. Trimming removed 4 bases from V and 0 bases from J, with 16 bases in between. CDR1 is SNHLY and CDR2 is FYNNEI in the germline V gene. The CDR3 sequence is CASSGVFSGFSGANVLTF. Written as DNA, the CDR3 is TGTGCCAGCAGTGGGGTTTTTTCGGGGTTCTCTGGGGCCAACGTCCTGACTTTC.

The V gene is TRBV7-6, the J gene TRBJ2-7; 7 bases map to TRBD1. CDR1 and CDR2 from the germline V gene are SGHVS and FNYEAQ. The V segment lost 5 bases and the J segment 2 bases; nucleotides outside the gene matches: 15. The CDR3 has 17 amino acids. CDR3 in DNA: TGTGCCAGCAGCCCCCTCGCCGGGACAGCAGGGACCTACGAGCAGTACTTC. Amino acid sequence: CASSPLAGTAGTYEQYF. Full variable domain (missing parts from reference TRBV7-6 and TRBJ2-7): GAGVSQSPRYKVTKRGQDVALRCDPISGHVSLYWYRQALGQGPEFLTYFNYEAQQDKSGLPNDRFSAERPEGSISTLTIQRTEQRDSAMYRCASSPLAGTAGTYEQYFGPGTRLTVT.

This clonotype has ten or more counts. The V and J genes are TRBV7-9 and TRBJ1-1, with TRBD1 matching over 11 bases. CDR1 and CDR2 from the germline V gene are SEHNR and FQNEAQ (reference sequence). This CDR3 comprises 19 residues. Trimming removed 6 bases from V and 0 bases from J; junction bases left unmatched: 15. Written as DNA, the CDR3 is TGTGCCAGCAGTTTTGGACAGGGGGCTCATAGACTAATGAACACTGAAGCTTTCTTT. It specifies CASSFGQGAHRLMNTEAFF. The full variable domain, rest sourced from reference TRBV7-9 and TRBJ1-1, is DTGVSQNPRHKITKRGQNVTFRCDPISEHNRLYWYRQTLGQGPEFLTYFQNEAQLEKSRLLSDRFSAERPKGSFSTLEIQRTEQGDSAMYLCASSFGQGAHRLMNTEAFFGQGTRLTVV.

Ten or more counts support this clonotype. The rearrangement joins TRBV20-1 to TRBJ2-3; 7 bases line up with TRBD2. With V trimmed by 0 bases and J by 0 bases, 6 bases remained unmatched. The CDR3 has 16 amino acids. The germline CDR1 and CDR2 sequences are DFQATT and SNEGSKA (reference sequence). CDR3 bases: TGCAGTGCTAGAGATCCGAGCGGGGCTAGCACAGATACGCAGTATTTT. Amino acids: CSARDPSGASTDTQYF.

V is TRBV7-2 and J is TRBJ2-7; perhaps TRBD1 as D (6 bases). From germline, CDR1 is SGHTA and CDR2 FQGNSA. The V gene lost 5 bases and the J gene lost 8 bases, with 16 bases spanning the gap. CDR3 size: 13 residues. The CDR3, as DNA: TGTGCCAGCAGCCCGCGCCGGGACACGAAGCAGTACTTC. Its protein is CASSPRRDTKQYF.

This clonotype has more than one count but fewer than ten. This sequence joins TRBV4-1 and TRBJ1-5, with TRBD1 matching 8 bases. V lost 0 bases, J lost 3 bases, and 7 bases stayed unmatched. This CDR3 has 17 residues. Looked up from germline, CDR1 is MGHRA and CDR2 is YSYEKL. The CDR3 nucleotides read TGCGCCAGCAGCCAAGATCGCGGCAGGGGGCTCAATCAGCCCCAGCATTTT. It yields the protein CASSQDRGRGLNQPQHF.

The chain employs TRBV28 and TRBJ2-7; D remains unclear. The CDR3 is 15 residues long. Trimming took 0 bases from V and 2 from J, leaving 11 bases between them. CDR1 is MDHEN and CDR2 is SYDVKM in the germline V gene. The CDR3 DNA reads TGTGCCAGCAGTTTATGGGCACCGTATACCTACGAGCAGTACTTC. Its protein is CASSLWAPYTYEQYF.

This clonotype was detected ten times or more. CDR3 sequence: CASSSSHGGQETQYF. CDR3 nucleotides: TGCGCCAGCAGCTCATCCCACGGGGGGCAAGAGACCCAGTACTTC. The rearrangement uses TRBV5-1 and TRBJ2-5, with 7 bases that match TRBD2. The junction had 7 bases not matched to a gene; V was cut back by 3 bases and J by 2 bases. Germline V gene lookup returns CDR1 SGHRS and CDR2 YFSETQ. There are 15 residues in the CDR3.

The gene calls are TRBV18 and TRBJ2-5; TRBD1 aligns across 8 bases. The CDR3 totals 16 residues. The J segment lost 4 bases and the V segment lost 3 bases, leaving 10 bases of the junction unmatched. The V gene's germline CDR1 is KGHSH and CDR2 LQKENI. CDR3: CASSPLRDRLRETQYF. For the CDR3, the DNA is TGTGCCAGCTCACCGTTACGGGACAGGCTAAGAGAGACCCAGTACTTC. The full variable domain, in which reference TRBV18 and TRBJ2-5 provide the parts outside the CDR3, is NAGVMQNPRHLVRRRGQEARLRCSPMKGHSHVYWYRQLPEEGLKFMVYLQKENIIDESGMPKERFSAEFPKEGPSILRIQQVVRGDSAAYFCASSPLRDRLRETQYFGPGTRLLVL.

There are a few counts of this clonotype. The chain has TRBV18 and TRBJ1-4; no firm D call. Trimming left V 4 bases short and J 5 bases short, with 11 bases between. This CDR3 is built from 14 residues. CDR1 is KGHSH, CDR2 LQKENI, per germline. CDR3 in DNA: TGTGCCAGCTCACGGACCGCGGGGAATGAAAAACTGTTTTTT. Translation gives CASSRTAGNEKLFF.

This clonotype has more than one count but fewer than ten. V is TRBV5-1 and J is TRBJ2-1, with TRBD2 identical over 12 bases. V lost 5 bases to trimming and J lost 8 bases; unmatched junction nucleotides: 11. CDR1 is SGHRS and CDR2 is YFSETQ in the germline V gene. The length of the CDR3 is 16 residues. The chain's CDR3 is CASRPSGGVHLDEQFF. CDR3 bases: TGCGCCAGCAGACCTAGCGGGGGGGTTCACCTTGATGAGCAGTTCTTC.

This chain connects TRBV20-1 to TRBJ2-5, with unresolved D. Deletions cut 3 bases from V and 4 bases from J, with 15 bases between. CDR3 length: 14 residues. Germline loops: CDR1 DFQATT, CDR2 SNEGSKA (reference sequence). The CDR3 loop is CSASVGSAGETQYF. CDR3 DNA sequence: TGCAGTGCTAGTGTCGGTTCGGCCGGAGAGACCCAGTACTTC.

This clonotype came up many times. The chain joins TRBV25-1 to TRBJ2-6; D uncertain. This CDR3 contains 14 residues. Germline lookup yields CDR1 MGHDK and CDR2 SYGVNS. V was pared by 2 bases and J by 4 bases, with 6 bases between. CDR3 protein: CASSEIAGANVLTF. The CDR3 DNA reads as TGTGCCAGCAGTGAAATTGCAGGGGCCAACGTCCTGACTTTC.

This chain connects TRBV20-1 to TRBJ2-4; the D is unclear. V was clipped by 4 bases and J by 4 bases, with 14 bases between them. The CDR3 runs 14 residues. The germline V gene encodes CDR1 DFQATT and CDR2 SNEGSKA (reference sequence). The CDR3: CSANPSTLKNIQYF. CDR3 in DNA: TGCAGTGCTAACCCCTCTACTCTAAAAAACATTCAGTACTTC.

The table lists this clonotype with a few counts. The chain has TRBV6-2 or TRBV6-3 and TRBJ2-5; D not resolved. Trimming left V 7 bases short and J 7 bases short, with 10 bases between. The CDR3 sequence is 11 residues long. Germline V gives CDR1 MNHEY, CDR2 SVGEGT. This CDR3 is CASTELGTQYF. DNA of the CDR3: TGTGCCAGCACCGAGCTTGGGACCCAGTACTTC.

This clonotype was detected ten times or more. The chain employs TRBV6-2 or TRBV6-3 and TRBJ1-5; possible D gene TRBD1, 6 bases. From germline, CDR1 is MNHEY and CDR2 SVGEGT. V was cut by 6 bases and J by 5 bases, with 14 bases left in between. CDR3 length: 14 amino acids. CDR3 bases: TGTGCCAGCAGCTACACAGGGAGAGATCAGCCCCAGCATTTT. This encodes CASSYTGRDQPQHF.

V gene TRBV6-2 or TRBV6-3 combines with J gene TRBJ2-3; D gene uncertain. CDR1 and CDR2 from the germline V gene are MNHEY and SVGEGT. This CDR3 comprises 14 residues. Trimming pared 5 bases from V and 6 bases from J, leaving 15 bases between. CDR3 DNA: TGTGCCAGCAGTCCACATGTTGTGGTGGATACGCAGTATTTT. Its translation: CASSPHVVVDTQYF.

The genes are TRBV11-3 and TRBJ2-2; TRBD1 matches 7 bases. V was clipped by 5 bases and J by 4 bases; unmatched bases: 10. Germline CDR1 SGHNT, CDR2 YENEEA. The CDR3 loop spans 16 amino acids. CDR3 in amino acids: CASSLRQGLTTGELFF. The DNA for the CDR3 is TGTGCCAGCAGCCTACGACAGGGCCTTACCACCGGGGAGCTGTTTTTT.

This clonotype ranks as medium-sized. CDR3 region: CASSLYGQGDNQPQHF. DNA of the CDR3: TGTGCCAGCAGCTTATATGGACAGGGAGACAATCAGCCCCAGCATTTT. The V and J genes are TRBV7-9 and TRBJ1-5; 8 bases fit TRBD1. Germline V CDR1 and CDR2: SEHNR, FQNEAQ (reference sequence). The CDR3 is made up of 16 amino acids. V gave up 2 bases and J gave up 3 bases; unmatched junction bases: 6.

This clonotype was picked up many times. V and J are TRBV5-1 and TRBJ2-5; D could derive from TRBD1 or TRBD2 (6 bases each). The length of the CDR3 is 17 residues. Germline V gene sequence: CDR1 SGHRS, CDR2 YFSETQ. V gave up 4 bases and J gave up 0 bases, with 19 bases separating them. The CDR3 DNA sequence: TGCGCCAGCAGCATCGGAGGGTCCGGGACACACCAAGAGACCCAGTACTTC. It specifies CASSIGGSGTHQETQYF. Based on the CDR3 plus reference TRBV5-1 and TRBJ2-5, the full variable domain is KAGVTQTPRYLIKTRGQQVTLSCSPISGHRSVSWYQQTPGQGLQFLFEYFSETQRNKGNFPGRFSGRQFSNSRSEMNVSTLELGDSALYLCASSIGGSGTHQETQYFGPGTRLLVL.

This clonotype has ten or more counts. V is TRBV28 and J is TRBJ1-5, with a tentative D call TRBD1 (5 bases). Per the germline V gene, CDR1 is MDHEN and CDR2 is SYDVKM. Trimming stripped 5 bases from V and 4 bases from J, with 6 bases between. The CDR3 runs to 12 residues. DNA for the CDR3: TGTGCCAGCAGTGGGGGGAATCAGCCCCAGCATTTT. It is translated as CASSGGNQPQHF.

This clonotype has at least ten counts. The V and J genes are TRBV6-6 and TRBJ1-5, with D perhaps matching TRBD1 (6 bases). The germline gives CDR1 MNHNY, CDR2 SVGAGI (reference sequence). Trimming shortened V by 6 bases and J by 1 base, and 19 bases separated the two germline ends. The CDR3 extends over 17 amino acids. CDR3 sequence: CASRRTSGRGSNQPQHF. The CDR3 coding sequence is TGTGCCAGCAGACGAACCTCAGGGAGGGGGAGCAATCAGCCCCAGCATTTT.

V is TRBV6-6 and J is TRBJ2-7; the D is unclear. Germline-derived CDR1 and CDR2 are MNHNY and SVGAGI (reference sequence). The CDR3 extends over 15 amino acids. V was cut by 6 bases and J by 0 bases, with 15 bases left in between. This CDR3 is CASSLSGGFSYEQYF. CDR3 sequence (DNA): TGTGCCAGCAGCCTTTCCGGCGGCTTCTCCTACGAGCAGTACTTC.

This clonotype was seen more than once but under ten times. This chain links TRBV20-1 with TRBJ2-2; 12 bases map to TRBD2. The CDR3 extends over 18 amino acids. Trimming at V came to 3 bases and at J to 2 bases, leaving 10 bases not matched to a gene. Per germline, CDR1 DFQATT and CDR2 SNEGSKA (reference sequence). The chain's CDR3 is CSASGLAGYNSNTGELFF. The DNA of the CDR3 is TGCAGTGCTAGCGGACTAGCGGGGTACAATTCCAACACCGGGGAGCTGTTTTTT.

This clonotype was seen more than once but under ten times. The gene calls are TRBV4-3 and TRBJ2-7; D gene uncertain. The germline V and J ends were trimmed by 1 base and 4 bases, with 14 bases remaining between them. Germline CDR1 LGHNA, CDR2 YSLEER. The CDR3 spans 15 residues. CDR3 nucleotide sequence: TGCGCCAGCAGCCAAGGACTTGTGCCAGCTTACGAGCAGTACTTC. Translated: CASSQGLVPAYEQYF.

This clonotype was observed many times. The V and J genes are TRBV6-2 or TRBV6-3 and TRBJ2-7; a weak D match, TRBD1 (6 bases). Per the germline V gene, CDR1 is MNHEY and CDR2 is SVGEGT. The CDR3 consists of 15 residues. With 2 bases removed from V and 4 bases from J, the gap between germline ends came to 15 bases. The CDR3 DNA reads as TGTGCCAGCAGTTACCGGGGACAACTGGGGTACGAGCAGTACTTC. It specifies CASSYRGQLGYEQYF.

The rearrangement links TRBV6-1 to TRBJ1-4, with 8 positions matching TRBD1. V lost 6 bases, J lost 5 bases, and 11 bases stayed unmatched. The CDR3 totals 16 residues. Germline V CDR1 and CDR2: MNHNS, SASEGT. In DNA form, the CDR3 reads TGTGCCAGCAGCGAGACAGGGACAGGACCCAATGAAAAACTGTTTTTT. Residues: CASSETGTGPNEKLFF.

This chain's CDR3 is CAWGGPGAIQETQYF. The CDR3 nucleotides read TGTGCCTGGGGAGGGCCAGGGGCGATCCAAGAGACCCAGTACTTC. This chain connects TRBV30 to TRBJ2-5; D might be TRBD1 or TRBD2, each matching 6 bases. Trimming left V 5 bases short and J 1 base short, with 17 bases between. CDR1 GTSNPN and CDR2 SVGIG come from the germline V gene (reference sequence). The CDR3 has 15 amino acids.

V gene TRBV7-8 combines with J gene TRBJ2-2; D not resolved. The ends were cut back, 3 bases at V and 5 bases at J, with 7 bases in the middle. CDR1 is SGHVS and CDR2 is FQNEAQ in the germline V gene. The CDR3 runs to 13 residues. The CDR3 sequence is CASSLSLTGELFF. The CDR3 DNA follows: TGTGCCAGCAGCTTGTCGCTTACCGGGGAGCTGTTTTTT. Full variable domain (remainder filled in from reference TRBV7-8 and TRBJ2-2): GAGVSQSPRYKVAKRGQDVALRCDPISGHVSLFWYQQALGQGPEFLTYFQNEAQLDKSGLPSDRFFAERPEGSVSTLKIQRTQQEDSAVYLCASSLSLTGELFFGEGSRLTVL.